This T cell receptor beta chain was found in a study of T-cell memory formation after mild COVID-19. This clonotype was seen a handful of times. What it recognizes is unknown. The CDR3 spans 13 residues. V shed 6 bases and J 5 bases; nucleotides not matched to a gene: 7. Points from the study as a whole: The appearance of some responding clones in pre-infection memory suggested that cross-reactive memory joined. Later expanders leaned CD4+, whereas day 15 to 85 contracting clones were balanced CD4/CD8. Mainly in CM and EM were contracting CD4+ clones; CD8+ were in EMRA.

TCRalpha and TCRbeta libraries used 5'RACE with constant-segment primers and UMIs. TCRdb re-derived calls from the 5' RACE reads in MiXCR, one entry per CDR3 protein. The sample consists of approximately 180,000 distinct CDR3 sequences, about a sixth of them appearing once. This sequence joins TRBV12-3 or TRBV12-4 and TRBJ2-7; TRBD1 agrees at 7 bases. The origin of this receptor is an adult woman who had mild COVID-19 (a few samples of this study predate the infection). Cell type and time point are not known. The sample consisted of PBMCs or a T cell subset sorted from them (not recorded which). CDR3 residues: CASSPGQTNEQYF. The CDR3 DNA sequence: TGTGCCAGCAGCCCGGGACAGACAAACGAGCAGTACTTC.